A selection of T cell receptor beta chains follows, all from one sample in a study of blood T cell repertoires in COVID-19. Sequencing used immunoSEQ multiplex PCR; TCRdb keeps in-frame clones, though not all of them. The sample includes approximately 290,000 clones, around 85% of them seen just once. The material sequenced was peripheral blood. Every receptor here comes from a human donor with COVID-19, enrolled during active disease. The donor label of this sample is uncertain. The CDR3 runs from the conserved cysteine through the conserved F or W.

J | V | CDR3
TRBJ1-3 | TRBV28 | CASSLSLNSGNTIYF
TRBJ2-7 | TRBV19 | CASSIGGRSLEEQYF
TRBJ2-7 | TRBV7-8 | CASSFGLAGGSYEQYF
TRBJ2-1 | TRBV28 | CASSYYFGSGKDTSLSYNEQFF
TRBJ1-1 | TRBV6-2/TRBV6-3 | CASSYGGTGIKTEAFF
TRBJ1-1 | TRBV7-8 | CASRQGMNTEAFF
TRBJ1-5 | TRBV5-1 | CASSPRGQGNQPQHF
TRBJ2-1 | TRBV15 | CATSHRGGSYNEQFF
TRBJ1-1 | TRBV7-3 | CASSLTDRGLTEAFF
TRBJ2-7 | TRBV28 | CASSLEASGSYEQYF
TRBJ2-5 | TRBV5-1 | CASKLESNQETQYF
TRBJ1-5 | TRBV19 | CASSRQIDQPQHF
TRBJ2-3 | TRBV27 | CASSSALAGDSHYTDTQYF
TRBJ2-7 | TRBV9 | CASSVASRGSYEQYF
TRBJ1-1 | TRBV14 | CASSPRGQGVWNTEAFF
TRBJ1-3 | TRBV6-5 | CASRRRQGPGNTIYF
TRBJ1-1 | TRBV6-1 | CASSDELVEAFF
TRBJ1-1 | TRBV18 | CASSPGQNTEAFF
TRBJ2-1 | TRBV7-3 | CASSLSQRGYNEQFF
TRBJ1-1 | TRBV6-6 | CAIREGGKTEAFF
TRBJ1-1 | TRBV11-2 | CASSLYGGPNTEAFF
TRBJ1-6 | TRBV2 | CASSSQGAPNSPLHF
TRBJ2-3 | TRBV15 | CATSRNSQGTDTQYF
TRBJ1-2 | TRBV6-5 | CATERDRADYGYTF
TRBJ2-1 | TRBV29-1 | CSVEPNEQFF
TRBJ1-1 | TRBV27 | CASRPGRVFTEAFF
TRBJ2-7 | TRBV28 | CASSLRQGAYEQYF
TRBJ2-1 | TRBV12-3/TRBV12-4 | CASKQQVNEQFF
TRBJ2-7 | TRBV4-3 | CASSRGTGTSGYEQYF
TRBJ1-1 | TRBV25-1 | CASRESRGTNTEAFF
TRBJ1-2 | TRBV19 | CASSIGPARQGFYGYTF
TRBJ2-1 | TRBV24-1 | CATSELTSGSAYNEQFF
TRBJ2-3 | TRBV9 | CASSETSAGTDTQYF
TRBJ1-5 | TRBV19 | CASRGEGRQPQHF
TRBJ1-2 | TRBV7-2 | CASSLGTTNYGYTF
TRBJ2-5 | TRBV5-1 | CASSSGLAERETQYF
TRBJ2-7 | TRBV28 | CASSLDTSGSDEQYF
TRBJ2-7 | TRBV28 | CASTLQGYGHEQYF
TRBJ1-1 | TRBV28 | CASSPRGAGGNTEAFF
TRBJ1-6 | TRBV18 | CASSPRQGENNSPLHF